This T cell receptor (beta chain) was identified in a study of blood T cell repertoires in COVID-19. Germline V lookup: CDR1 SGHVS, CDR2 FQNEAQ. The trim removed 5 bases at V and 8 bases at J, leaving 6 bases unmatched. The CDR3 has 13 residues. The assay was immunoSEQ multiplex PCR, and TCRdb's table has in-frame clones only and misses some. This table holds under 300,000 clones, 80% to 90% found once. This sequence was found in a man older than 75 with acute or convalescent COVID-19. The sequenced material came from peripheral blood. The chain is built from TRBV7-8 and TRBJ2-1, with 7 bases matching TRBD1. CDR3 in amino acids: CASSPTGFDEQFF. Written as DNA, the CDR3 is TGTGCCAGCAGCCCGACAGGGTTTGATGAGCAGTTCTTC.